Described below is a single TCR beta chain sequence and its context. The DNA is omitted, as the CDR3 cannot be located on it reliably, and the CDR3 follows TCRdb's listing. This specimen belongs to a study of patients and donors after allogeneic stem cell transplantation. In TCRdb, the RT-PCR reads were re-called with MiXCR into one record per CDR3 protein. Of about 160,000 distinct CDR3 sequences listed, 25% to 35% are singletons. The length of the CDR3 is 14 amino acids, counting both ends. The sequencing input was blood, either unsorted or a sorted T cell fraction (not recorded which). The J gene is TRBJ2-1, the V gene TRBV21-1. TRBV21-1 corresponds to a pseudogene. The clonotype was recovered from a human donor who was either an allogeneic HSCT recipient or a stem cell or donor lymphocyte infusion donor (not recorded which). It is not recorded whose cells these are; they may come from a transplant donor. The CDR3 region is CASYWCGSDNEQFF.